Here is one TCR beta chain with its context. Memory CD4+ T cells were sorted as CD4+CD45RO+CD25- cells. Semi-nested PCR with Nested Universal Primer A followed constant-region reverse priming of full-length variable regions. TCRdb passed the 5' RACE reads through MiXCR, listing each CDR3 protein once. Of fewer than 80,000 distinct CDR3 sequences in the sample, 22% were seen once. Trimming took 0 bases from V and 1 from J, leaving 9 bases between them. This CDR3 has 15 amino acids. CDR1 MGHRA and CDR2 YSYEKL come from the germline V gene. This clonotype was obtained from a female donor with breast cancer. Sample: memory CD4+ T cells sorted from a lymph node. Subset reported: memory CD4+ T cells, CD4+CD45RO+CD25-. The rearrangement links TRBV4-1 to TRBJ1-1, with D uncertain. CDR3 in DNA: TGCGCCAGCAGCCAAGATCCAGGAAAGAACACTGAAGCTTTCTTT. Encoded protein: CASSQDPGKNTEAFF.